This T cell receptor beta chain originates from a study of early T cells in non-severe SARS-CoV-2 infection. Looking at the study overall: Chains from this unsorted whole-blood bulk RNA could not be paired.

Study-wide points: Matching against VDJdb likely underestimated virus-specific expansions, favoring anti-spike CD8.

About this clonotype: What it recognizes is unknown.

TCRdb recomputed calls from the 5' RACE reads with MiXCR, one row per CDR3 protein. This sample yields more than 85,000 distinct CDR3 sequences, of which roughly 15% are seen a single time; 4.5% to 6.5% belongs to the top ten. The CDR3 is 12 residues long. The V end was cut by 5 bases, the J end by 5 bases, with 8 bases between. The chain carries TRBV12-3 or TRBV12-4 and TRBJ2-3; a weak D match, TRBD1 (6 bases). Sequencing was performed on whole blood, taken at baseline. The TCR was taken from an adult who was a healthcare worker with PCR-confirmed SARS-CoV-2 infection or an uninfected control (not recorded which). The CDR3 coding sequence is TGTGCCAGCAGTAACAGGGTAGATACGCAGTATTTT. The encoded protein is CASSNRVDTQYF.